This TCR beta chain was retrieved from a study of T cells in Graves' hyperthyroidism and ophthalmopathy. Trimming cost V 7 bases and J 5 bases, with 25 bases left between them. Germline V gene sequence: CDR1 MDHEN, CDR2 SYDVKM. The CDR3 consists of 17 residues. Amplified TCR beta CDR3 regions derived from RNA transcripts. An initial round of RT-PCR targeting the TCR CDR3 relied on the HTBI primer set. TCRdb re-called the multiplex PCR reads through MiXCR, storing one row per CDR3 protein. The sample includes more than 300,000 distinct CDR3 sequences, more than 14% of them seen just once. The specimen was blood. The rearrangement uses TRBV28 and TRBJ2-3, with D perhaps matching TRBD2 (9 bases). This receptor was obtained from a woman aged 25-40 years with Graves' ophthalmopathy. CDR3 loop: CASIQGAGGSGLDTQYF. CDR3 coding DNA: TGTGCCAGCATCCAGGGGGCGGGGGGGTCCGGATTAGATACGCAGTATTTT.